This entry lists 10 T cell receptor beta chains sequenced from one sample in a study of T-cell memory formation after mild COVID-19. TCRdb processed the 5' RACE reads anew with MiXCR; each CDR3 protein has one entry. The sample has about 410,000 distinct CDR3 sequences, 23% seen once; the top ten hold about an eighth. The sequencing sample was made of PBMCs or a T cell subset sorted from them (not recorded which). The receptors were sampled from an adult woman who had mild COVID-19 (a few samples of this study predate the infection). Cell type and time point are not known.

In its sample, this clonotype was seen a few times. V usage is TRBV11-1 and J usage is TRBJ2-7; 10 bases agree with TRBD2. The CDR3 length is 17 residues. Trimming at V came to 5 bases and at J to 3 bases, leaving 13 bases not matched to a gene. Germline V gene lookup returns CDR1 SGHAT and CDR2 FQDESV (reference sequence). The CDR3 DNA is TGTGCCAGCAGCCTTACGACTAGCGGGTGGGATTACTACGAGCAGTACTTC. This codes for CASSLTTSGWDYYEQYF.

In nucleotides, the CDR3 is TGCGCCAGCAGCCTCCCTGAGGCCTATGGCTACACCTTC. As protein: CASSLPEAYGYTF. The genes are TRBV5-1 and TRBJ1-2; D remains unclear. CDR3 length: 13 residues. Germline CDR1 and CDR2: SGHRS and YFSETQ. Between the trimmed V and J ends, which lost 4 bases and 4 bases, there was a span of 11 bases.

The CDR3 region has the DNA TGCTCGGGACAGGCGGACACCGGGGAGCTGTTTTTT. Translation gives CSGQADTGELFF. This sequence joins TRBV20-1 and TRBJ2-2, with 8 bases that match TRBD1. Germline V gene lookup returns CDR1 DFQATT and CDR2 SNEGSKA (reference sequence). This CDR3 contains 12 residues.

The V call is TRBV29-1, the J call TRBJ1-1, with no clear D. This CDR3 comprises 14 residues. Looked up from germline, CDR1 is SQVTM and CDR2 is ANQGSEA. Trimming removed 6 bases from V and 0 bases from J, with 14 bases in between. As DNA, the CDR3 is TGCAGCGTAACTCACGCATTTATGAACACTGAAGCTTTCTTT. Translated: CSVTHAFMNTEAFF.

The chain is built from TRBV15 and TRBJ2-5, with D perhaps TRBD1 or TRBD2 (5 bases each). The germline V and J ends were trimmed by 3 bases and 5 bases, with 10 bases remaining between them. The CDR3 length is 13 residues. CDR1 is LNHNV, CDR2 YYDKDF, per germline (reference sequence). The CDR3 coding sequence is TGTGCCACCAGCAGGAGCAGGGAGGAGACCCAGTACTTC. As protein: CATSRSREETQYF. Complete variable domain (other parts from reference TRBV15 and TRBJ2-5): DAMVIQNPRYQVTQFGKPVTLSCSQTLNHNVMYWYQQKSSQAPKLLFHYYDKDFNNEADTPDNFQSRRPNTSFCFLDIRSPGLGDTAMYLCATSRSREETQYFGPGTRLLVL.

The chain couples TRBV20-1 to TRBJ2-1; tentatively, D is TRBD2 (5 bases). Trimming stripped 2 bases from V and 8 bases from J, with 7 bases between. The CDR3 is 11 residues long. Germline values: CDR1 DFQATT, CDR2 SNEGSKA (reference sequence). This CDR3 is CSARLAYEQFF. The CDR3 DNA follows: TGCAGTGCTAGACTAGCATATGAGCAGTTCTTC.

The chain employs TRBV7-3 and TRBJ2-1; the match to TRBD2 covers 10 bases. With 0 bases clipped from V and 6 bases from J, the junction kept 2 bases outside the gene matches. This CDR3 comprises 15 residues. Germline V gene data show CDR1 as SGHTA and CDR2 as FQGTGA. The DNA for the CDR3 is TGTGCCAGCAGCTTAACGGCTAGCGGGGGCAATGAGCAGTTCTTC. It encodes CASSLTASGGNEQFF.

This clonotype has a handful of counts. The chain employs TRBV29-1 and TRBJ2-3; D is perhaps TRBD1 or TRBD2 (5 bases each). The CDR3 length is 13 residues. The germline V gene encodes CDR1 SQVTM and CDR2 ANQGSEA. With 8 bases removed from V and 2 bases from J, the gap between germline ends came to 14 bases. CDR3 loop: CSLRGGLTDTQYF. In nucleotides, the CDR3 is TGCAGCTTGAGGGGTGGACTCACAGATACGCAGTATTTT.

This chain connects TRBV12-3 or TRBV12-4 to TRBJ2-7, with 7 bases that match TRBD2. The V segment lost 4 bases and the J segment 6 bases; nucleotides outside the gene matches: 6. This CDR3 region has 13 residues. The CDR3 is CASSSAGVLEQYF. CDR3 DNA: TGTGCCAGCAGTTCCGCGGGAGTTCTCGAGCAGTACTTC.

The V call is TRBV5-1, the J call TRBJ2-5; the match to TRBD2 covers 12 bases. Germline assignment: CDR1 SGHRS and CDR2 YFSETQ. This CDR3 has 16 residues. V gave up 4 bases and J gave up 1 base; unmatched junction bases: 5. The CDR3 DNA reads TGCGCCAGCAGCGAGGGACTAGCGGGCGGCCAAGAGACCCAGTACTTC. Amino acids: CASSEGLAGGQETQYF.